The clone carrying this T cell receptor beta chain turned up a few times. In germline, CDR1 is SGHRS, CDR2 YFSETQ. Trimming took off 4 bases at V and 0 bases at J, with 16 bases between the two ends. The CDR3 totals 17 residues. Methods used by the authors: Reference gene primer amplification yielded estimated nucleated cell counts. The method was immunoSEQ multiplex PCR; TCRdb's version includes in-frame clones alone and lacks a portion of them. For V, J and clone size, that table is used; D and trimming come from the DNA. In the table there are about 230,000 clones, around 83% of which are singletons. This sample was included in a study of blood T cell repertoires in COVID-19. About the research overall: Sources were T cells, B-cell-depleted T cells, or PBMCs; the material itself was cDNA or gDNA.

Sequencing was performed on peripheral blood. The TCR originated in a woman in her 50s with acute or convalescent COVID-19. The V and J genes are TRBV5-1 and TRBJ2-2; D gene uncertain. The CDR3 DNA reads as TGCGCCAGCAGCACTTTTGGTAGAAAAACGAACACCGGGGAGCTGTTTTTT. It translates to CASSTFGRKTNTGELFF.